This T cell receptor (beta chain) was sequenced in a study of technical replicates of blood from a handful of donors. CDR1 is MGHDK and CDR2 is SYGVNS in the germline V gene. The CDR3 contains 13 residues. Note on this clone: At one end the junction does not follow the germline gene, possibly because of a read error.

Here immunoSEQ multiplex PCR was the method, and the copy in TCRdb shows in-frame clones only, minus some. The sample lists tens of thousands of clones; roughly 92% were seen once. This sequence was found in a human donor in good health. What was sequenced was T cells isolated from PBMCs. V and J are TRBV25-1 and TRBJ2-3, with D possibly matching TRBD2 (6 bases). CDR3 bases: TGTGCCAGCAGTGACGAGCGCGGGAAGGGTACAGATTTT. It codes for CASSDERGKGTDF. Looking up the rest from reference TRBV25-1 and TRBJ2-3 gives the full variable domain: EADIYQTPRYLVIGTGKKITLECSQTMGHDKMYWYQQDPGMELHLIHYSYGVNSTEKGDLSSESTVSRIRTEHFPLTLESARPSHTSQYLCASSDERGKGTDFGPGTRLTVL.